One sample yielded the 4 T cell receptor beta chains listed below, sequenced in a study of CXCR3-negative and CXCR3-positive naive CD8 T cells. In preparing the TRB cDNA libraries, 5' RACE with UMI labels was used. TCRdb reprocessed the 5' RACE reads and reports one entry per CDR3 protein, with no DNA. The repertoire shows roughly 120,000 distinct CDR3 sequences; the top ten hold 0.5% to 0.75%. No cognate antigen is known for these TCRs. Findings and caveats of the study: In CXCR3-positive naive cells, the TRB CDR3s were more hydrophobic than in CXCR3-negative naive cells.

The sample was naive CXCR3+ CD8+ T cells from blood. Subset here: CD45RO-CCR7+CD27+CD95- naive CD8+ T cells expressing CXCR3 (TNR3+). The source is a human donor in good health. Some clones in this sample may be carry-over from other donors' samples.

This rearrangement joins TRBV28 to TRBJ2-5; TCRdb returns TRBD2, unconfirmable since there is no DNA. The CDR3 has 14 residues. The V gene's germline CDR1 is MDHEN and CDR2 SYDVKM. The CDR3 loop is CASSFEGGPETQYF.

The rearrangement links TRBV6-5 to TRBJ2-1; there is no DNA to check the TCRdb D call of TRBD2. Looked up from germline, CDR1 is MNHEY and CDR2 is SVGAGI. The CDR3 extends over 16 amino acids. CDR3: CASSYYTSGFYNEQFF.

The chain has TRBV12-3 or TRBV12-4 and TRBJ2-2. The CDR3 is 14 amino acids. CDR3 in amino acids: CASSLTSNTGELFF.

This chain connects TRBV20-1 to TRBJ1-1. This CDR3 has 13 amino acids. Germline values: CDR1 DFQATT, CDR2 SNEGSKA (reference sequence). The CDR3 loop reads CSAREQLYTEAFF.